The rows below give T cell receptor beta chains drawn from one sample of a study of preoperative IRX-2 immunotherapy in early breast cancer. Assay: immunoSEQ multiplex PCR; the TCRdb copy retains only in-frame clones and omits some. The sample comprises approximately 24,000 clones, 80% to 90% of which are singletons, and about 9.4% rests with the top ten. The material sequenced was tumor tissue, taken after IRX-2 immunotherapy. The receptors originated from a human donor with breast cancer. The conserved cysteine and the conserved F or W are not part of the CDR3 here.

TRBJ2-1,TRBV5-5,ASSSLAGVGNNEQF
TRBJ1-1,TRBV18,ASSPGTFEGTEAF
TRBJ2-3,TRBV19,ATLPGHGPWDTQY
TRBJ1-2,TRBV18,ASSPVSGQGVEGYT
TRBJ2-7,TRBV27,ASSSPFRDRVF
TRBJ2-2,TRBV6-1,ASSERTDANTGELF
TRBJ2-1,TRBV9,ASSPRSGRGYEQF
TRBJ2-1,TRBV7-2,ASSFRTSGGNEQF
TRBJ2-2,TRBV14,ASSQVTAGELF
TRBJ2-2,TRBV11-2,ASSSGLLNTGELF
TRBJ2-7,TRBV5-3,ARSSSLPGQPYEQY
TRBJ2-1,TRBV29-1,SVDEGLGGALGEQF
TRBJ2-1,TRBV11-2,ASSLALYNEQF
TRBJ2-7,TRBV5-1,ASSLPAGLAGEYEQY
TRBJ2-6,TRBV21-1,AILRTSGANVLT
TRBJ2-6,TRBV7-2,ASSFGGSLGANVLT
TRBJ1-1,TRBV6-5,ASSRISNTEAF
TRBJ1-6,TRBV5-4,ASSLGGTSNSPLH
TRBJ2-1,TRBV27,ASSRGLAGPSYNEQF
NA,TRBV28,ASSYSEYEQY
TRBJ2-3,TRBV10-2,ASSGTAGGQEDTQY
TRBJ1-2,TRBV6-6,ASSYELSGDGYT
TRBJ2-3,TRBV5-1,ASRPAGASTDTQY
TRBJ2-7,TRBV10-1,ASSDPGREQY
TRBJ2-6,TRBV4-1,ASNRLFSGANVLT
TRBJ1-5,TRBV30,AWTGNSNQPQH
TRBJ2-5,TRBV4-1,ASSPREGFQETQY
NA,TRBV5-4,ASSLDSGRLNEQY
TRBJ1-5,TRBV5-4,ASSLGGGSHQPQH
TRBJ2-7,TRBV6-5,ASSSARDRGNEQY
TRBJ2-1,TRBV5-1,ASRLAEGSYEQF
TRBJ2-7,TRBV9,ASSEIPGGEQY
TRBJ2-1,TRBV11-2,ASSPPQAGKGNEQF
TRBJ2-3,TRBV10-2,ASTIPGTDTQY
TRBJ1-4,TRBV7-2,ASSVNTGSNEKLF
TRBJ1-6,TRBV7-6,ASNPPEGIGNSPLH
TRBJ2-1,TRBV7-2,ASSLRGDNEQF
TRBJ2-3,TRBV12-5,ASGDRARTDTQY
TRBJ1-5,TRBV27,ASSYTGGVQPQH
TRBJ1-1,TRBV28,ASTTPPLWGTEAF
TRBJ1-6,TRBV6-5,ASSYRDRGESPLH
TRBJ1-4,TRBV28,ASRFPGQGYEKLF
TRBJ1-3,TRBV28,ASSPQGLSGNTIY
TRBJ2-5,TRBV5-1,ASSSGTGGETQY
TRBJ2-3,TRBV11-1,ASRYTQPGTDTQY
TRBJ2-3,TRBV10-1,ASSETSGDTQY